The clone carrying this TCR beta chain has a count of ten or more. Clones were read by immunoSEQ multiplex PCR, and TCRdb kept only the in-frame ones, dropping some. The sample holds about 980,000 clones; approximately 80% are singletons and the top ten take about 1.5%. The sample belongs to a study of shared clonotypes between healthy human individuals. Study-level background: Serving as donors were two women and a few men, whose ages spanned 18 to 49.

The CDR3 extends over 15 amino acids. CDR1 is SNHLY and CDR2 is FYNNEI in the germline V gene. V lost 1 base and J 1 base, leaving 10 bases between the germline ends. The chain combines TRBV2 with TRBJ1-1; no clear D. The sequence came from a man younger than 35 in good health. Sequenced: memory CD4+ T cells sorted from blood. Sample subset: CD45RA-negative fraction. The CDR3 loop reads CASSEGGGRNTEAFF. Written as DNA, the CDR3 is TGTGCCAGCAGTGAAGGGGGAGGCCGGAACACTGAAGCTTTCTTT. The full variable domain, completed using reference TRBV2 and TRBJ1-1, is EPEVTQTPSHQVTQMGQEVILRCVPISNHLYFYWYRQILGQKVEFLVSFYNNEISEKSEIFDDQFSVERPDGSNFTLKIRSTKLEDSAMYFCASSEGGGRNTEAFFGQGTRLTVV.